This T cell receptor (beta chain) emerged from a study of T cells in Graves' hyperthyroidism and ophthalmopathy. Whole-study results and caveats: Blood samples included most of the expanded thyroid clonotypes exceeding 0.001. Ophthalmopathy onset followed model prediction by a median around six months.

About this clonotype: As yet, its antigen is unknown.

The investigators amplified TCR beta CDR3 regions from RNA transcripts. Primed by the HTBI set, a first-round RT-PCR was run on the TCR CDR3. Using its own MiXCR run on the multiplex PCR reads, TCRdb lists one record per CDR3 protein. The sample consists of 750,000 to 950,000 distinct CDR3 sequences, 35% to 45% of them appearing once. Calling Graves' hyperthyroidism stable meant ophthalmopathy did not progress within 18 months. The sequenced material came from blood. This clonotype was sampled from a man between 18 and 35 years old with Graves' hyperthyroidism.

The CDR3 loop is CASSGGAREGPFEQYF. CDR3 DNA sequence: TGTGCCAGCAGCGGGGGGGCTAGGGAAGGTCCCTTCGAGCAGTACTTC. V gene TRBV5-6 combines with J gene TRBJ2-7; maybe TRBD2 (7 bases). Germline V gene data show CDR1 as SGHDT and CDR2 as YYEEEE. V was cut by 4 bases and J by 6 bases, with 23 bases left in between. The CDR3 is 16 residues long.